Listed below are T cell receptor beta chains from one sample, sequenced in a study of T cell responses to AZD1222 COVID-19 vaccine. Libraries were prepared by immunoSEQ multiplex PCR; TCRdb keeps only in-frame clonotypes and omits some of them. The data hold more than 95,000 clones, with around 85% observed a single time. The specimen was peripheral blood, collected 28 days after the second AZD1222 dose. All receptors come from an adult who received the AZD1222 COVID-19 vaccine. CDR3s leave out the opening cysteine and the closing phenylalanine or tryptophan.

CDR3,J,V
ASSPEQGNKQPQH,TRBJ1-5,TRBV5-5
ASSRGTAYTGELF,TRBJ2-2,TRBV4-1
ASSLGGEAKNIQY,TRBJ2-4,TRBV5-4
ASSLTGGTEAF,TRBJ1-1,TRBV6-2/TRBV6-3
AWTVNEKLF,TRBJ1-4,TRBV30
ASSLGVGNTIY,TRBJ1-3,TRBV7-9
ASTLAVGLNYGYT,TRBJ1-2,TRBV28
ASSVEGSQNIQY,TRBJ2-4,TRBV2
ASSQDQGSGEKLF,TRBJ1-4,TRBV4-3
ASTTPYTDTQY,TRBJ2-3,TRBV5-4
ASSWDRGSKAF,TRBJ1-1,TRBV19
ASMRRENSPLH,TRBJ1-6,TRBV5-1
ASSSSLWAGGSYEQY,TRBJ2-7,TRBV28
ASRNTMRDTHSNQPQH,TRBJ1-5,TRBV28
ASSIAGQDYGYT,TRBJ1-2,TRBV19
ASSLGFGESDEKLF,TRBJ1-4,TRBV5-6
ASSINSGGHNEQF,TRBJ2-1,TRBV19
ASSRQAFYEQY,TRBJ2-7,TRBV6-2/TRBV6-3
ASSIGTGSGGALQF,TRBJ2-1,TRBV19
ASSLEGSGPYYGYT,TRBJ1-2,TRBV7-2
ASSLSGDIPRAQH,TRBJ1-5,TRBV5-4
ASSTAGAGANVLT,TRBJ2-6,TRBV7-6
SARRTALWH,TRBJ1-5,TRBV20-1
ASSITGTVNEKLF,TRBJ1-4,TRBV9
ASTAGISSSGYT,TRBJ1-2,TRBV2
ASSQGTRVVKQF,TRBJ2-1,TRBV4-1
SAPADTQY,TRBJ2-3,TRBV20-1
ASFTGANVLT,TRBJ2-6,TRBV28